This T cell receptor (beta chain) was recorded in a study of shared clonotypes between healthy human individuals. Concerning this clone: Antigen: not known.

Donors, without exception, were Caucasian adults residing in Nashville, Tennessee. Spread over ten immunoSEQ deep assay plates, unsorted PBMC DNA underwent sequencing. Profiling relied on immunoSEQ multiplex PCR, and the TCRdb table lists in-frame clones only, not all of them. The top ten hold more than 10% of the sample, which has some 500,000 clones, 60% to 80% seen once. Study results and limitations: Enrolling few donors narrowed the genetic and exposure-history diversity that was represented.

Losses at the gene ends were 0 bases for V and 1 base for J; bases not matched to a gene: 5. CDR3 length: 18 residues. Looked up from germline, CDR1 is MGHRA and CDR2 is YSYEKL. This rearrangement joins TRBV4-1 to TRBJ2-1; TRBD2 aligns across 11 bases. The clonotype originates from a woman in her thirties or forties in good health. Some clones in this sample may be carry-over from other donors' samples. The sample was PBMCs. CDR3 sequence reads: CASSQDRGTSGSYNEQFF. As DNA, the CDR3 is TGCGCCAGCAGCCAAGATAGAGGGACTAGCGGATCCTACAATGAGCAGTTCTTC.